This entry concerns a single T cell receptor (beta chain). The method was immunoSEQ multiplex PCR; TCRdb's version includes in-frame clones alone and lacks a portion of them. The data contain some 46,000 clones, approximately 88% of them singletons. This entry comes from a study of blood T cell repertoires in COVID-19. Sequenced: peripheral blood. The clonotype comes from a man in his fifties or sixties with acute or convalescent COVID-19.

The CDR3 sequence: CASSLRAGDSYNEQFF. CDR3 DNA: TGTGCCAGCAGCTTACGGGCGGGGGACTCCTACAATGAGCAGTTCTTC. The genes are TRBV7-6 and TRBJ2-1; 7 bases are shared with TRBD2. From germline, CDR1 is SGHVS and CDR2 FNYEAQ. With 2 bases clipped from V and 0 bases from J, the junction kept 4 bases outside the gene matches. This CDR3 has 16 amino acids.